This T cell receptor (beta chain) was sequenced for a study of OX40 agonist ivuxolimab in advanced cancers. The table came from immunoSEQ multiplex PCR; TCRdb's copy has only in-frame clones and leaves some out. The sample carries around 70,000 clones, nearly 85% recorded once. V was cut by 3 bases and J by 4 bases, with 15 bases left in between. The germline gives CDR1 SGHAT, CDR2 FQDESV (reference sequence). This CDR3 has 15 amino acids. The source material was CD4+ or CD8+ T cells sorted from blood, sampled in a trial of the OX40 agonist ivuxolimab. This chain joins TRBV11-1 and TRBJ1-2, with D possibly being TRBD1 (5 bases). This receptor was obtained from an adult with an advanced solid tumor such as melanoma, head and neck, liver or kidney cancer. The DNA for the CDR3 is TGTGCCAGCAGCTTGGGTGACGGGACCCTCTATGGCTACACCTTC. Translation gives CASSLGDGTLYGYTF.